The sequence of this T cell receptor beta chain was determined in a study of control samples from healthy donors and cancer patients (dated by TCRdb to 2020 to 2022). Taken from the germline V gene, the CDR1 and CDR2 loops are MNHEY and SVGAGI. Taken from cysteine to phenylalanine, the CDR3 has 14 residues. Only CDR3 DNA is held: 42 bases, read in frame from base 1. For this chain, trimming is 4 bases at the V end and 2 bases at the J end, and the number of junction bases without a gene match is 5. The method behind the library was the immunoSEQ multiplex PCR assay. TCRdb retrieved this table from immuneACCESS and kept in-frame rearrangements only. Not all clones are present; in checked studies, unresolved V genes account for under half, and no reason is known for the remainder. For this sample there are approximately 160,000 clones; 94% appear just once. Together, the top ten hold roughly 1.3% of the sample.

About this clone itself: Its target antigen remains unknown. Per-base quality was not reported, and no clone a single base away is much larger than it.

Sequencing used blood. The chain is encoded by TRBV6-5 joined to TRBJ2-7, with 7 bases aligning to TRBD1. The source is a woman under 30 in good health. The DNA sequence reads TGTGCCAGCAGTTCCCGGGACAGTACCTACGAGCAGTACTTC. This translates into CASSSRDSTYEQYF.